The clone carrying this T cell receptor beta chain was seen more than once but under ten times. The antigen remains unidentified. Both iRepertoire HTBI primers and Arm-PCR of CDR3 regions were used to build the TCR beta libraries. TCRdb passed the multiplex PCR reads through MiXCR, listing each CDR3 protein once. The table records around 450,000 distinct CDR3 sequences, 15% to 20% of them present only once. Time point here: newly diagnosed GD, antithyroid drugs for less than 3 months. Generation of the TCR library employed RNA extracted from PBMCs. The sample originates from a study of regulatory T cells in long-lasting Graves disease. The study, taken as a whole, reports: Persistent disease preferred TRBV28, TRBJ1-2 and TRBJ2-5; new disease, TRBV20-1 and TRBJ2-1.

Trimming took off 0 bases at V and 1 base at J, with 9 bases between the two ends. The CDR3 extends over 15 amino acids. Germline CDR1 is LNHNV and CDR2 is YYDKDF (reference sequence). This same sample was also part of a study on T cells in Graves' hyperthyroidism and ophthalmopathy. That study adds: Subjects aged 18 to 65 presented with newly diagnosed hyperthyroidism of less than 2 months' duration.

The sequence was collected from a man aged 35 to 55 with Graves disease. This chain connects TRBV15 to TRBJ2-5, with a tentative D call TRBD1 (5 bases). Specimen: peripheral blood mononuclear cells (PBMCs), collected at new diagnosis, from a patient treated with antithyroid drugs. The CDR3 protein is CATSRDKGPQETQYF. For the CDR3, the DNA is TGTGCCACCAGCAGAGATAAGGGGCCCCAAGAGACCCAGTACTTC.